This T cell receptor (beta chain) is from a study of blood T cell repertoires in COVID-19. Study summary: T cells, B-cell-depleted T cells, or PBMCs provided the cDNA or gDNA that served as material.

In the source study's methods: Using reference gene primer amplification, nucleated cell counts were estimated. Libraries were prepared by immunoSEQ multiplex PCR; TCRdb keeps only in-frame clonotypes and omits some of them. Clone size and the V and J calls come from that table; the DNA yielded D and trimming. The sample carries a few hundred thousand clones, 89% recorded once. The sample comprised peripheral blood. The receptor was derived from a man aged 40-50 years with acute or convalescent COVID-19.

This CDR3 reads CASSLVGGSSTGELFF. The CDR3 DNA follows: TGCGCCAGCAGCTTGGTAGGCGGGAGTTCCACCGGGGAGCTGTTTTTT. V usage is TRBV5-1 and J usage is TRBJ2-2; 7 bases are a match to TRBD2. The V gene's germline CDR1 is SGHRS and CDR2 YFSETQ. With V trimmed by 0 bases and J by 4 bases, 6 bases remained unmatched. The CDR3 spans 16 residues.